This T cell receptor beta chain was recorded in a study of cytomegalovirus exposure and HLA in healthy donors. The table lists this clone with a count of one. Its antigen is still unknown. PCR involved 60 Vbeta and 13 Jbeta primers. Data came from immunoSEQ multiplex PCR; TCRdb stores just in-frame clones and leaves some out. This table holds about 180,000 clones, roughly 79% found once. General study findings and limits: The majority of TCR sequences were rare, yet some public TCRs appeared in many donors.

The sequence was obtained from a woman in her late teens or twenties in good health and CMV-seropositive. The sequenced material came from PBMCs.

The CDR3: CASSRGGLAYEQYF. The CDR3 region has the DNA TGTGCCAGCAGTCGCGGGGGACTTGCCTACGAGCAGTACTTC. The chain combines TRBV27 with TRBJ2-7; 7 bases are shared with TRBD2. Germline V CDR1 and CDR2: MNHEY, SMNVEV (reference sequence). V shed 5 bases and J 2 bases; nucleotides not matched to a gene: 6. The length of the CDR3 is 14 residues.